This TCR beta chain emerged from a study of blood T cell repertoires in COVID-19. Study-level background: PBMCs, B-cell-depleted T cells, or T cells provided the cDNA or gDNA that made up the material.

CDR3 length: 14 residues. From germline, CDR1 is SGHRS and CDR2 YFSETQ. V lost 1 base and J lost 3, with 9 bases in between. In the original analysis: Reference gene primer amplification gave estimated nucleated cell counts. Here immunoSEQ multiplex PCR was the method, and the copy in TCRdb shows in-frame clones only, minus some. V, J and clone size were drawn from that table, and D and trimming were deduced from the DNA. The sample has a few hundred thousand clones, 80% to 85% seen once. The sequence derives from a person aged 70 to 85 with COVID-19, enrolled during active disease. The chain carries TRBV5-1 and TRBJ2-3; D is possibly TRBD2 (5 bases). The specimen sequenced was peripheral blood. CDR3 sequence reads: CASSLSSLTDTQYF. DNA of the CDR3: TGCGCCAGCAGCTTGTCTAGCCTGACAGATACGCAGTATTTT.